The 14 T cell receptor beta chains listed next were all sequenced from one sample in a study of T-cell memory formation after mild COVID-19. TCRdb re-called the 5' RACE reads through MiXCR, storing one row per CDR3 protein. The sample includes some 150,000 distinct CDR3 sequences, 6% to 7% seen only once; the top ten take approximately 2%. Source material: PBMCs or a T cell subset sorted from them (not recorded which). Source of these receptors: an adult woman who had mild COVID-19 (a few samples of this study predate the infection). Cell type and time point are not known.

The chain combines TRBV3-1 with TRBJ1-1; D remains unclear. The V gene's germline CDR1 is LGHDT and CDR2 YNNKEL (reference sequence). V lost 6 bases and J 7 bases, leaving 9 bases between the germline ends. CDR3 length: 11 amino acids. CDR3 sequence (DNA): TGTGCCAGCAGGGGCGCGGATGAAGCTTTCTTT. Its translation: CASRGADEAFF.

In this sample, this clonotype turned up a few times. The CDR3 spells CASSLSWYRETDTGELFF. CDR3 in DNA: TGTGCCAGCAGTCTATCGTGGTATCGGGAGACCGACACCGGGGAGCTGTTTTTT. The chain is built from TRBV6-2 or TRBV6-3 and TRBJ2-2; D possibly corresponds to TRBD2 (6 bases). The length of the CDR3 is 18 residues. The V end lost 5 bases, the J end lost 3 bases, and 22 bases lay between the germline ends. Germline assignment: CDR1 MNHEY and CDR2 SVGEGT.

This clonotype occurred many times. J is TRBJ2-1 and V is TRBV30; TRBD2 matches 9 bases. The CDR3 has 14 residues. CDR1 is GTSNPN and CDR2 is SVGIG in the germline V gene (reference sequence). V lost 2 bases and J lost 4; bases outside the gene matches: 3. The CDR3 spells CAWSKTSGYNEQFF. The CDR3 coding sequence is TGTGCCTGGAGTAAGACTAGCGGTTACAATGAGCAGTTCTTC.

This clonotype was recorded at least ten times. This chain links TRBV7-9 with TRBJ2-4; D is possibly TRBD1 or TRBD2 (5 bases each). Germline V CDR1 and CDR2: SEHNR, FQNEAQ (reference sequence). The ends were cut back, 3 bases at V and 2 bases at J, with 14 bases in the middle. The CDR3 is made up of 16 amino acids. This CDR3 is CASSFTKGSTKNIQYF. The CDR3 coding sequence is TGTGCCAGCAGCTTTACTAAGGGGAGTACCAAAAACATTCAGTACTTC.

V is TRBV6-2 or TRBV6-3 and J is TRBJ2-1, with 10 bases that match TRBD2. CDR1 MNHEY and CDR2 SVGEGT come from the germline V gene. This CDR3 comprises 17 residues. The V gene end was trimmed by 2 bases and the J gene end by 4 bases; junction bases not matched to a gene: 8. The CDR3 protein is CASSYASGSLPYNEQFF. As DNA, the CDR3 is TGTGCCAGCAGTTACGCTAGCGGGAGTCTTCCTTACAATGAGCAGTTCTTC.

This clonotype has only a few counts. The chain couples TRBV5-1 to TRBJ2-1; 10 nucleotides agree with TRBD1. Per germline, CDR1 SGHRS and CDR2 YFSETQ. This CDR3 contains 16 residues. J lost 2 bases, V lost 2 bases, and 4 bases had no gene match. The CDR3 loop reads CASSLRDRGPYNEQFF. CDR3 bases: TGCGCCAGCAGCTTACGGGACAGGGGCCCCTACAATGAGCAGTTCTTC.

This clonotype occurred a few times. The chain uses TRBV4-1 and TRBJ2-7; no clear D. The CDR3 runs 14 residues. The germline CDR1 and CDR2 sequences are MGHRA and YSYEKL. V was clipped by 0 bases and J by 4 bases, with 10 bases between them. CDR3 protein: CASSQEGWEYEQYF. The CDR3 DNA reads TGCGCCAGCAGCCAAGAGGGCTGGGAATACGAGCAGTACTTC.

CDR3 protein: CASSWRTGLNTEAFF. In nucleotides, the CDR3 is TGTGCCAGCAGCTGGAGGACAGGTTTGAACACTGAAGCTTTCTTT. The chain has TRBV11-2 and TRBJ1-1, with 7 bases identical to TRBD1. CDR3 length equals 15 residues. The ends lost 4 bases at V and 0 bases at J; junction bases unmatched: 5. Germline loops: CDR1 SGHAT, CDR2 FQNNGV.

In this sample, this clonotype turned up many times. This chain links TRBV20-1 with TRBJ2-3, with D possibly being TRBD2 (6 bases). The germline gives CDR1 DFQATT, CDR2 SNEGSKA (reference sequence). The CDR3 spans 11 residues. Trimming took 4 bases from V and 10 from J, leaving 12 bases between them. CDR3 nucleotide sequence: TGCAGTGCTACACCTAGCGAGGCGCAGTATTTT. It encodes CSATPSEAQYF.

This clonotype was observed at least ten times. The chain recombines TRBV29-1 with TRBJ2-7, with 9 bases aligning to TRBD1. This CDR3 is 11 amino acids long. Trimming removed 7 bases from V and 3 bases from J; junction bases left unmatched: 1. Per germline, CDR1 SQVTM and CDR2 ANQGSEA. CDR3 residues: CSGGQGYEQYF. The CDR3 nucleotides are TGCAGCGGGGGACAGGGCTACGAGCAGTACTTC.

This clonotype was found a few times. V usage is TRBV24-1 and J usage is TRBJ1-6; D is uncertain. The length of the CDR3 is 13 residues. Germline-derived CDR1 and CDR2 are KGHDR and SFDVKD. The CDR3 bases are TGTGCGGGCCTCCGGAGTTCGAATTCACCCCTCCACTTT. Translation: CAGLRSSNSPLHF.

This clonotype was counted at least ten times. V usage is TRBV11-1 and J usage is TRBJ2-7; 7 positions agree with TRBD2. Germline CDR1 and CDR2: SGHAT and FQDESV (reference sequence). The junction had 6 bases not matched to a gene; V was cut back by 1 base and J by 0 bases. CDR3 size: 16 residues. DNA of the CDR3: TGTGCCAGCAGCTTAGAAGGTGGCGGGAGCTCCTACGAGCAGTACTTC. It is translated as CASSLEGGGSSYEQYF.

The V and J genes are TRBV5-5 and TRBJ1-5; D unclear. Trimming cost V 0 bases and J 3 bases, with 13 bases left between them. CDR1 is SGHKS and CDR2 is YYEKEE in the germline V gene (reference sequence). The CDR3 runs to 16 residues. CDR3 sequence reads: CASSLAGYGPNQPQHF. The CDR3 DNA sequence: TGTGCCAGCAGCTTGGCGGGCTATGGCCCCAATCAGCCCCAGCATTTT.

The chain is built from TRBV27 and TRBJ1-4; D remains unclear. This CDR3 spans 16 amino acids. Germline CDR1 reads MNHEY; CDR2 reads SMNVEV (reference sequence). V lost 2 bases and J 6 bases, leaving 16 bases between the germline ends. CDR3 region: CASSLSPHEGDEKLFF. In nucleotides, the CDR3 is TGTGCCAGCAGTTTAAGCCCCCATGAAGGTGATGAAAAACTGTTTTTT.